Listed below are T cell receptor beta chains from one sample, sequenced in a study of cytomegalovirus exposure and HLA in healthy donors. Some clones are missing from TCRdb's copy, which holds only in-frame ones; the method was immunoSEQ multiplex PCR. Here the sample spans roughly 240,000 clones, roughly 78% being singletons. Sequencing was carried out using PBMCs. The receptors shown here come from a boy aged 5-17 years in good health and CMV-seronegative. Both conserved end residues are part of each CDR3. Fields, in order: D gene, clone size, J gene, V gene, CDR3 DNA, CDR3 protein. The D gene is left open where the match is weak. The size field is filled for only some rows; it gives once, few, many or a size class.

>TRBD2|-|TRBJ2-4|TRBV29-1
TGCAGCGTAACTACGGGGGGAGCCAAAAACATTCAGTACTTC
CSVTTGGAKNIQYF
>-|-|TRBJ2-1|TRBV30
TGTGCCTGGAGCAGGCCACTTAAAGACAATGAGCAGTTCTTC
CAWSRPLKDNEQFF
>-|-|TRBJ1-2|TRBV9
TGTGCCAGCAGCGTAAGAGGGGGCTACACCTTC
CASSVRGGYTF
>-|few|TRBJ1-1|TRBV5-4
TGTGCCAGCAGCTTGGCCGGGGGGCCTGAAGCTTTCTTT
CASSLAGGPEAFF
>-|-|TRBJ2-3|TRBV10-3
TGTGCCATCAGTTCCCCCCCTTCGGGGGATACGCAGTATTTT
CAISSPPSGDTQYF
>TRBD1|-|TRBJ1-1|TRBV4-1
TGCGCCAGCAGCCCCCCAGGGCAGGGGGCGGTTGAAGACACTGAAGCTTTCTTT
CASSPPGQGAVEDTEAFF
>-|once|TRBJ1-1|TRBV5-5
TGTGCCAGCAGCTTGGCGCCCAGGGCGAACACTGAAGCTTTCTTT
CASSLAPRANTEAFF
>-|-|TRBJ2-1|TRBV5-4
TGTGCCAGCTCCTTGGGGGGCAGGGGAGACAATGAGCAGTTCTTC
CASSLGGRGDNEQFF
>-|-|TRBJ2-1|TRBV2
TGTGCCAGCTTGGGGGGGCCGGGGTGGAATGAGCAGTTCTTC
CASLGGPGWNEQFF
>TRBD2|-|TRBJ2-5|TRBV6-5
TGTGCCAGCAGTTACTCGGGGACTAGCGGGGGCACCCAGTACTTC
CASSYSGTSGGTQYF
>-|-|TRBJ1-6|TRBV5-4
TGTGCCAGCAGCCCAAGCCAGGGGAGTAATTCACCCCTCCACTTT
CASSPSQGSNSPLHF
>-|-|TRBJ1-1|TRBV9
TGTGCCAGCAGCCCAGGGGCGGTATTCCCTGAAGCTTTCTTT
CASSPGAVFPEAFF
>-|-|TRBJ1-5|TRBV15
TGTGCCACCAGCAGAGATGCGGTGGATCAGCCCCAGCATTTT
CATSRDAVDQPQHF
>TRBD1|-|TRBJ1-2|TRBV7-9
TGTGCCAGCAGACCCTCGGGACAGGGTTATGGCTACACCTTC
CASRPSGQGYGYTF
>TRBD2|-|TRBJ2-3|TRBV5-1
TGCGCCAGCAGCTTGGGCGGACTAGCGGGAGGGACCACAGATACGCAGTATTTT
CASSLGGLAGGTTDTQYF
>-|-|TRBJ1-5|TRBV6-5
TGTGCCAGCAGTCCTCAGAGGGATAGCAATCAGCCCCAGCATTTT
CASSPQRDSNQPQHF
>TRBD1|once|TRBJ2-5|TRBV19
TGTGCCAGTAGTATTAGACCGGGACAGGGTTCGATGGAGACCCAGTACTTC
CASSIRPGQGSMETQYF
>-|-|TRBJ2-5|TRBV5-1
TGCGCCAGCAGACTAGATACACAAGAGACCCAGTACTTC
CASRLDTQETQYF
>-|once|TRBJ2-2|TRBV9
TGTGCCAGCAGCGTCACGGTTGCGAACACCGGGGAGCTGTTTTTT
CASSVTVANTGELFF
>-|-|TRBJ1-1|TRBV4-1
TGCGCCAGCAGCCAAGGGCCCGGACTAAACACTGAAGCTTTCTTT
CASSQGPGLNTEAFF
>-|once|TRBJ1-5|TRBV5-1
TGCGCCAGCAGCCCGGGTGACGGACAAGGTTTACAGCCCCAGCATTTT
CASSPGDGQGLQPQHF
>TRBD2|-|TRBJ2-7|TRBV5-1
TGCGCCAGCAGCTTGCGAGCGGGAGGACCGTACGAGCAGTACTTC
CASSLRAGGPYEQYF
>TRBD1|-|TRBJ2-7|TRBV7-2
TGTGCCAGCAGCCTTCGACAGGGTTCCTACGAGCAGTACTTC
CASSLRQGSYEQYF
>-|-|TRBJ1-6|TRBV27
TGTGCCAGCAGTCCTAACAGGGTCGACTCACCCCTCCACTTT
CASSPNRVDSPLHF
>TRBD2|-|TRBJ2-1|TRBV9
TGTGCCAGCAGCCCTCACGGACTAGCGGGAGATAATGAGCAGTTCTTC
CASSPHGLAGDNEQFF
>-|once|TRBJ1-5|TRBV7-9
TGTGCCAGCGGGGGGGGTCCGGGGCAGGACGGCAATCAGCCCCAGCATTTT
CASGGGPGQDGNQPQHF
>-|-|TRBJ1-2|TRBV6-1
TGTGCCAGCAGTCGGGAGGGGGTGGGTGGCTACACCTTC
CASSREGVGGYTF
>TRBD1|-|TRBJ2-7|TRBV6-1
TGTGCCAGATTCGACAGGGCCTACTACGAGCAGTACTTC
CARFDRAYYEQYF
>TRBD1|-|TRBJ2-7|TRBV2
TGTGCCAGCAGTCGCGACAGGGGGACCTACGAGCAGTACTTC
CASSRDRGTYEQYF
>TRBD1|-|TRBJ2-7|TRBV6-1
TGTGCCAGCAGTCTAACAGGGGGCGATTACGAGCAGTACTTC
CASSLTGGDYEQYF
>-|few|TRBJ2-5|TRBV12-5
TGTGCTAGTGGTTCCCTTACAGGATACGAGACCCAGTACTTC
CASGSLTGYETQYF
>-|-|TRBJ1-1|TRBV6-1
TGTGCCAGCAATGTCGCAAGTCCGGTGGAAGCTTTCTTT
CASNVASPVEAFF
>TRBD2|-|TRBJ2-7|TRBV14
TGTGCCAGCAGCACCCGGACTAGCGGGAGGTACTACGAGCAGTACTTC
CASSTRTSGRYYEQYF
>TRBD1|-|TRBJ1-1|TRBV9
TGTGCCAGCAGCGTAGGCACCGGGACAGTAAATGAAGCTTTCTTT
CASSVGTGTVNEAFF
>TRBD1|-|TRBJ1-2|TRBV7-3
TGTGCCAGCAGCTTAAACCCCCGACAGGGGAATGGCTACACCTTC
CASSLNPRQGNGYTF
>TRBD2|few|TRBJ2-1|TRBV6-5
TGTGCCAGCACTCCCGGGACTAGCGTCTATGAGCAGTTCTTC
CASTPGTSVYEQFF
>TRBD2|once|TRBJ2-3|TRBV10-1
TGCGCCAGCAGAGCGGGACTCACCACAGATACGCAGTATTTT
CASRAGLTTDTQYF
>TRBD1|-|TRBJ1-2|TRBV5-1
TGCGCCAGCCTAAAGGCCGGGACAGCGTTAGACTATGGCTACACCTTC
CASLKAGTALDYGYTF
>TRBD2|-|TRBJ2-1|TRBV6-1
TGTGCCAGCAGTGAAGGGCTAGCGGGATTCAATGAGCAGTTCTTC
CASSEGLAGFNEQFF
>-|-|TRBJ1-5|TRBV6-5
TGTGCCAGCAGTTACCCCGACAGGCTGCCGCCCCAGCATTTT
CASSYPDRLPPQHF
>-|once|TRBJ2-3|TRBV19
TGTGCCAGCGGGGGGCCGAATACGCAGTATTTT
CASGGPNTQYF
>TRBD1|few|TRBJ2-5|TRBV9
TGTGCCAGCAGCGCCCGGGACAGGGGTAGGGGGCCAGAGACCCAGTACTTC
CASSARDRGRGPETQYF
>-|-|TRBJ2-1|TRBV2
TGTGCCAGCGTCGCTAGCTCCACAATGACGGGGCAGTTCTTC
CASVASSTMTGQFF
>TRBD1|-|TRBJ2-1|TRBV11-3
TGTGCCAGCAGCTTAGTAGGACAGGGGGGCAATCAGCAGTTCTTC
CASSLVGQGGNQQFF
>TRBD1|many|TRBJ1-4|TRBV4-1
TGCGCCAGCAGCCAAGATCGCAGGGGGAAAGTTTATGAAAAACTGTTTTTT
CASSQDRRGKVYEKLFF
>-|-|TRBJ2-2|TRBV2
TGTGCCAGCAGGTCTGCTAGCAGCACCGGGGAGCTGTTTTTT
CASRSASSTGELFF
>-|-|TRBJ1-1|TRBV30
TGTGCCTGGAGTGTTGACTCGAACACTGAAGCTTTCTTT
CAWSVDSNTEAFF
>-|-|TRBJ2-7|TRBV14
TGTGCCAGCAGCCAAGTGGGCGGGGCTCTGTACTTC
CASSQVGGALYF
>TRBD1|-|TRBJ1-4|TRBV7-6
TGTGCCAGCAGCTCGGGGACAGGGGGAGCTAATGAAAAACTGTTTTTT
CASSSGTGGANEKLFF
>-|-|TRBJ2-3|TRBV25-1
TGTGCCAGCAGTGCAGCCCTCGGGAGGGGGCATGGAGATACGCAGTATTTT
CASSAALGRGHGDTQYF